The entry below describes one T cell receptor (beta chain). This clonotype was observed a handful of times. Its recognized antigen is unknown. No quality values exist for individual bases; no much larger clone is one base distant. The method behind the library was RT-PCR. Instrument on record: NextSeq 550. TCRdb reworked the public reads: Q25 trimming with fastp, MiXCR clone assembly, productive beta chains retained. Rows are combined by CDR3 protein, so each entry shows the most common genes and DNA. The sample table shows around 150,000 distinct CDR3 sequences, and about 32% are seen once. Approximately 3.5% of the sample is in the top ten clones. The germline V gene (reference sequence) sets CDR1 to DFQATT and CDR2 to SNEGSKA. V loses 0 bases at its end and J loses 4 bases; junction bases beyond the gene matches: 19. Including the terminal cysteine and phenylalanine, the CDR3 comprises 19 residues. Solely the CDR3 DNA is kept, with 57 bases framed from the first base.

The entry originates in a study of patients and donors after allogeneic stem cell transplantation (dated by TCRdb to 2020 to 2022). The receptor chain draws on TRBV20-1 and TRBJ1-2; the central 8 bases match TRBD1. This clonotype was obtained from a human donor who was either an allogeneic HSCT recipient or a stem cell or donor lymphocyte infusion donor (not recorded which). It is not recorded whose cells these are; they may come from a transplant donor. The sequencing input was blood, either unsorted or a sorted T cell fraction (not recorded which). The CDR3 amino acid sequence is: CSARDLSGGQGASTYGYTF. The sequenced DNA: TGCAGTGCTAGAGATCTGAGCGGAGGGCAGGGGGCCTCAACCTATGGCTACACCTTC.